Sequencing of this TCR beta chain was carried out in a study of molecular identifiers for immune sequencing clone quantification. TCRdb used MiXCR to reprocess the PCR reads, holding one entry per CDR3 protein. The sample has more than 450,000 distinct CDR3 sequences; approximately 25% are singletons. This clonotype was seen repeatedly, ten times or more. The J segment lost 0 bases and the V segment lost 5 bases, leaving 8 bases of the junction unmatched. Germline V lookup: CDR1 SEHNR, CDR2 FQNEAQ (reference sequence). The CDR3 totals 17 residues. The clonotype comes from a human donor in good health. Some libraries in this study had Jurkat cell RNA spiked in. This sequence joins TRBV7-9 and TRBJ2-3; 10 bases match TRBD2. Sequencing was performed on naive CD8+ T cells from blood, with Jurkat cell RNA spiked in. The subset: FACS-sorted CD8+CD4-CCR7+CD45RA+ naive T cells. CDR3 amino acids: CASSPVLAGASTDTQYF. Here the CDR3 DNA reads TGTGCCAGCAGCCCCGTGCTAGCGGGGGCCAGCACAGATACGCAGTATTTT.